These 5 T cell receptor beta chains were all obtained from the same sample, sequenced in a study of blood T cell repertoires in COVID-19. The data were produced by immunoSEQ multiplex PCR, yet TCRdb's version contains in-frame clones alone and is incomplete. The sample has some 75,000 clones, around 90% seen once. The sample consisted of peripheral blood. The receptors come from a human donor in a cohort sampled during active COVID-19.

With regard to this clone: Germline is not matched at one junction end, which may reflect a read error. CDR3 in amino acids: CASSFDRGSSYRTYF. Here the CDR3 DNA reads TGTGCCAGCAGCTTCGACAGGGGATCATCCTATCGTACCTATTTT. The chain joins TRBV5-4 to TRBJ1-1; 8 nucleotides line up with TRBD1. Germline V lookup: CDR1 SGHNT, CDR2 YYREEE (reference sequence). The CDR3 covers 15 residues.

Of note for this clone: The sample holds other DNA sequences that translate to the same CDR3. The chain recombines TRBV9 with TRBJ1-6; TRBD1 might be the D (5 bases). The germline V gene has CDR1 SGDLS and CDR2 YYNGEE. There are 14 residues in the CDR3. Trimming shortened V by 1 base and J by 6 bases, and 8 bases separated the two germline ends. The CDR3 spells CASSVRGLNSPLHF. The CDR3 nucleotides read TGTGCCAGCAGCGTAAGGGGCCTTAATTCACCCCTCCACTTT.

This sequence joins TRBV5-1 and TRBJ2-7; possibly TRBD1 for D (6 bases). CDR1 and CDR2 from the germline V gene are SGHRS and YFSETQ. The CDR3 has 14 amino acids. Trimming shortened V by 1 base and J by 5 bases, and 13 bases separated the two germline ends. Here the CDR3 DNA reads TGCGCCAGCAGCTTGTTCAGGGGATCCCACGAGCAGTACTTC. Translated, it gives CASSLFRGSHEQYF. Full variable domain (outside the CDR3, taken from reference TRBV5-1 and TRBJ2-7): KAGVTQTPRYLIKTRGQQVTLSCSPISGHRSVSWYQQTPGQGLQFLFEYFSETQRNKGNFPGRFSGRQFSNSRSEMNVSTLELGDSALYLCASSLFRGSHEQYFGPGTRLTVT.

V and J are TRBV21-1 and TRBJ1-2; the D segment call TRBD1 is taken from the table without a DNA check. TRBV21-1 is a documented pseudogene. The CDR3 runs 18 residues. The DNA of the CDR3 is TGTGCCAGCAGCAATCCCTCGGGGAGGGGACAGGAGAACTATGGCTACACCTTC. Its translation: CASSNPSGRGQENYGYTF.

V usage is TRBV6-6 and J usage is TRBJ1-6; TRBD1 agrees at 9 bases. Trimming cost V 6 bases and J 7 bases; bases outside gene matches: 10. This CDR3 contains 16 residues. Germline-derived CDR1 and CDR2 are MNHNY and SVGAGI (reference sequence). CDR3 sequence: CASRATTGGGNSPLHF. In DNA form, the CDR3 reads TGTGCCAGCAGAGCGACCACAGGGGGCGGGAATTCACCCCTCCACTTT.